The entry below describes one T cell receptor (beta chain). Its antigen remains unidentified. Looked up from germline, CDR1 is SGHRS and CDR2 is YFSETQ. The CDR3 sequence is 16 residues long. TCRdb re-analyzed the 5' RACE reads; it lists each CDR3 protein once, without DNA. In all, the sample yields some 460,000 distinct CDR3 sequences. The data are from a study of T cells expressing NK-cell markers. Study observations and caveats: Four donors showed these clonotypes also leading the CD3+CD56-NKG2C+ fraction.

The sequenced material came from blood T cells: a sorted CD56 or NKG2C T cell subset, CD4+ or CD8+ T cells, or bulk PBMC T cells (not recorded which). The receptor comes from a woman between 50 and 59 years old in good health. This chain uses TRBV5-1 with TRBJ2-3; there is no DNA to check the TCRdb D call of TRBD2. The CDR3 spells CASSSQTSPFTDTQYF.